This record looks at one TCR beta chain sequence and its context. This specimen comes from a study of human T cells and chemical hapten exposure. On the study more broadly: The patients, most of them female, presented with alopecia areata, totalis or universalis.

This sample's time point: patch test 1, 2 weeks after DPC sensitization. Treatment here: therapeutic diphenylcyclopropenone sensitization with weekly scalp DPC. Sequencing started from total RNA isolated from unfractionated whole blood. In TCRdb, the RACE reads were re-called with MiXCR into one record per CDR3 protein. The sample includes over 50,000 distinct CDR3 sequences, 11% of them seen just once. This TCR derives from a woman aged 40 to 55 with alopecia areata. Some clones in this sample may be carry-over from other donors' samples. The specimen was whole blood, collected in connection with sensitization to the hapten diphenylcyclopropenone (DPC).

CDR3 nucleotide sequence: TGCAGCGTTGAAGATAAAGGGGGTAGCTCCTACGAGCAGTACTTC. Its protein is CSVEDKGGSSYEQYF. The genes are TRBV29-1 and TRBJ2-7, with D maybe TRBD1 (6 bases). CDR1 SQVTM and CDR2 ANQGSEA come from the germline V gene. CDR3 length: 15 residues. Trimming removed 0 bases from V and 0 bases from J, with 12 bases in between.